A selection of T cell receptor beta chains follows, all from one sample in a study of cytomegalovirus exposure and HLA in healthy donors. The method was immunoSEQ multiplex PCR; TCRdb's version includes in-frame clones alone and lacks a portion of them. The sample includes approximately 91,000 clones, 81% of them seen just once. Material for sequencing was PBMCs. The receptors derive from a human donor in good health. The CDR3 runs from the conserved cysteine through the conserved F or W. Fields, in order: V gene, D gene, clone size, J gene, CDR3 protein, CDR3 DNA. D genes are given only for firm matches. The size entry is marked missing in some rows and otherwise reads once, few, many or a size class.

V gene: TRBV11-3; D gene: .; clone size: once; J gene: TRBJ2-3; CDR3 protein: CASSLGSTSTDTQYF; CDR3 DNA: TGTGCCAGCAGCTTAGGGTCTACTAGCACAGATACGCAGTATTTT
V gene: TRBV7-9; D gene: TRBD1; clone size: .; J gene: TRBJ2-7; CDR3 protein: CASSLVRGTYEQYF; CDR3 DNA: TGTGCCAGCAGCTTAGTCAGGGGGACCTACGAGCAGTACTTC
V gene: TRBV4-1; D gene: .; clone size: .; J gene: TRBJ1-2; CDR3 protein: CASASPGGYGYTF; CDR3 DNA: TGCGCCAGCGCCTCACCAGGAGGCTATGGCTACACCTTC
V gene: TRBV7-2; D gene: .; clone size: .; J gene: TRBJ2-1; CDR3 protein: CASSPLRGSSYNEQFF; CDR3 DNA: TGTGCCAGCAGCCCCCTGCGGGGTAGCTCCTACAATGAGCAGTTCTTC
V gene: TRBV27; D gene: .; clone size: .; J gene: TRBJ2-2; CDR3 protein: CASSLHPTSGANTGELFF; CDR3 DNA: TGTGCCAGCAGTTTACACCCTACATCAGGGGCCAACACCGGGGAGCTGTTTTTT
V gene: TRBV12-1; D gene: .; clone size: .; J gene: TRBJ1-2; CDR3 protein: CASSFRGGLFGYTF; CDR3 DNA: TGTGCCAGCAGCTTTCGCGGGGGCCTCTTTGGCTACACCTTC
V gene: TRBV4-3; D gene: TRBD2; clone size: .; J gene: TRBJ2-5; CDR3 protein: CASSQGLAVRGTQYF; CDR3 DNA: TGCGCCAGCAGCCAAGGTCTAGCGGTTCGAGGGACCCAGTACTTC
V gene: TRBV6-6; D gene: TRBD1; clone size: .; J gene: TRBJ1-1; CDR3 protein: CASSWDRVAFF; CDR3 DNA: TGTGCCAGCAGTTGGGACAGAGTAGCTTTCTTT
V gene: TRBV6-5; D gene: .; clone size: .; J gene: TRBJ1-3; CDR3 protein: CASSAIYF; CDR3 DNA: TGTGCCAGTAGCGCCATATATTTT
V gene: TRBV6-1; D gene: .; clone size: once; J gene: TRBJ2-3; CDR3 protein: CASSEARIRDTQYF; CDR3 DNA: TGTGCCAGCAGTGAAGCGCGTATCAGGGATACGCAGTATTTT
V gene: TRBV9; D gene: .; clone size: .; J gene: TRBJ2-7; CDR3 protein: CASSSRQQPSYEQYF; CDR3 DNA: TGTGCCAGCAGCTCCCGACAGCAACCCTCCTACGAGCAGTACTTC
V gene: TRBV28; D gene: TRBD1; clone size: .; J gene: TRBJ1-2; CDR3 protein: CASRTGVGGNYGYTF; CDR3 DNA: TGTGCCAGCAGGACAGGGGTTGGGGGTAACTATGGCTACACCTTC